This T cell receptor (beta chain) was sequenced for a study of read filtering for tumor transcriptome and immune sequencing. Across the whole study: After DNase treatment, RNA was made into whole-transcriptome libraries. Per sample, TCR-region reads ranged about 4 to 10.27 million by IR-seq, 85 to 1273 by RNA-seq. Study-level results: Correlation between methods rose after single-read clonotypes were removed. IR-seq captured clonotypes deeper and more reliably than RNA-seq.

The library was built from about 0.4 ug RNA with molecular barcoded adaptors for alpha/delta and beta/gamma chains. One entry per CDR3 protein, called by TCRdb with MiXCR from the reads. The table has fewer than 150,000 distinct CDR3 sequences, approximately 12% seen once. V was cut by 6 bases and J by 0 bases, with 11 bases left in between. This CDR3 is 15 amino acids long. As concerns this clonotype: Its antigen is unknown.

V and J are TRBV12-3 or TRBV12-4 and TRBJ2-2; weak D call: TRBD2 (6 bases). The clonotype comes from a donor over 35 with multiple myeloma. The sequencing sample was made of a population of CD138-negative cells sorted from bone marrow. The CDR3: CASSPSVTNTGELFF. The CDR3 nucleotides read TGTGCCAGCAGCCCTAGCGTGACGAACACCGGGGAGCTGTTTTTT.